These 3 T cell receptor beta chains were all obtained from the same sample, sequenced in a study of cytomegalovirus exposure and HLA in healthy donors. Vbeta (60) and Jbeta (13) primers were used in the PCR. The method was immunoSEQ multiplex PCR; TCRdb's version includes in-frame clones alone and lacks a portion of them. This table holds about 140,000 clones, roughly 72% found once. Material for sequencing was PBMCs. The receptors stem from a middle-aged man in good health and CMV-seronegative.

The chain carries TRBV5-4 and TRBJ2-1; 8 bases map to TRBD2. The CDR3 extends over 15 amino acids. Trimming took 2 bases from V and 3 from J; bases not matched to a gene: 4. Germline V gene data show CDR1 as SGHNT and CDR2 as YYREEE (reference sequence). CDR3 nucleotides: TGTGCCAGCAGCTTTCTAGCGGGTCTCTACAATGAGCAGTTCTTC. Translating gives CASSFLAGLYNEQFF.

The chain recombines TRBV7-9 with TRBJ2-1, with a possible D match to TRBD2 (7 bases). V dropped 5 bases and J dropped 1 base, with 21 bases sitting between them. In germline, CDR1 is SEHNR, CDR2 FQNEAQ (reference sequence). CDR3 length: 18 amino acids. The CDR3 DNA reads TGTGCCAGCAGCCCCCCCGGGGGGCCGGGATTTTCCTACAATGAGCAGTTCTTC. Translation: CASSPPGGPGFSYNEQFF.

J is TRBJ1-2 and V is TRBV4-1; 9 bases map to TRBD1. V was clipped by 0 bases and J by 8 bases; unmatched bases: 7. The CDR3 is made up of 15 amino acids. The germline CDR1 and CDR2 sequences are MGHRA and YSYEKL. The CDR3 bases are TGCGCCAGCAGCCAAGACAGTGGGACAGGGAACGGCTACACCTTC. Translation: CASSQDSGTGNGYTF.